This T cell receptor (beta chain) was profiled in a study of CD8 T cells in ankylosing spondylitis. Study-level results: In peripheral blood, disease-linked CD8+ clones occurred at relatively low frequencies. Eight highly homologous variants made up a TCR beta motif, and this motif appeared characteristic of ankylosing spondylitis blood. Disease-linked clones were reportedly significantly enriched in matched ankylosing spondylitis synovial fluid. Earlier authors reported some of these motif variants in reactive arthritis synovial fluid and blood.

By quantitative 5'-RACE with molecular barcodes, the TCR beta libraries were made. TCRdb recomputed calls from the 5' RACE reads with MiXCR, one row per CDR3 protein. The table has more than 600,000 distinct CDR3 sequences, around 17% seen once. In the case of this clonotype: No antigen is known for it.

V lost 1 base and J 2 bases, leaving 15 bases between the germline ends. Germline CDR1 reads LGHDT; CDR2 reads YNNKEL (reference sequence). The CDR3 runs to 18 residues. The V and J genes are TRBV3-1 and TRBJ2-6; a possible D gene is TRBD1 (5 bases). The sample comprised blood, either unsorted or a sorted T cell fraction (not recorded which). The clonotype originates from a male donor with ankylosing spondylitis. In DNA form, the CDR3 reads TGTGCCAGCAGCCAAGCACAGGTTGTTCTAACTGGGGCCAACGTCCTGACTTTC. This sequence encodes CASSQAQVVLTGANVLTF.